There are many counts of the clone carrying this T cell receptor beta chain. This sample is part of a study of T cells in Graves' hyperthyroidism and ophthalmopathy. The hyperthyroidism was newly diagnosed and had lasted under 2 months; the patients were aged 18 to 65. Not enrolled were patients with uncontrolled infection, other autoimmune disease, pregnancy or lactation. On the basis of clinical symptoms, serum thyroxine and TRAb, thyroid ultrasound and orbital computed tomography, diagnoses were made. The source material, RNA transcripts, was used to amplify TCR beta CDR3 regions. HTBI primers were the set used in a first-round RT-PCR of the TCR CDR3. TCRdb redid the calling of the multiplex PCR reads with MiXCR, one entry per CDR3 protein. Here the sample spans some 620,000 distinct CDR3 sequences, 15% to 20% being singletons. The germline gives CDR1 SGHNT, CDR2 YENEEA. This CDR3 has 16 amino acids. Trimming removed 2 bases from V and 3 bases from J; junction bases left unmatched: 5.

The specimen sequenced was blood. The chain couples TRBV11-3 to TRBJ2-2; 8 nucleotides line up with TRBD2. The receptor comes from a woman aged 25 to 39 with Graves' hyperthyroidism. The CDR3 reads CASSLNSGSDTGELFF. The CDR3 bases are TGTGCCAGCAGCTTAAACAGCGGGAGTGACACCGGGGAGCTGTTTTTT. The entire variable domain, with the rest obtained from reference TRBV11-3 and TRBJ2-2, is as follows: EAGVVQSPRYKIIEKKQPVAFWCNPISGHNTLYWYLQNLGQGPELLIRYENEEAVDDSQLPKDRFSAERLKGVDSTLKIQPAELGDSAVYLCASSLNSGSDTGELFFGEGSRLTVL.